The T cell receptor beta chain described here comes from a study of a mutant IDH1 vaccine in newly diagnosed glioma. Across the whole study: Vaccinations were initiated 4-6 weeks following radiotherapy alone, or were given together with temozolomide cycles. Patients had received radiotherapy, temozolomide, or both previously, most receiving both.

The method was immunoSEQ multiplex PCR; TCRdb's version includes in-frame clones alone and lacks a portion of them. The sample carries approximately 51,000 clones, around 80% recorded once. Sample time point: week 5, during vaccination. Topical imiquimod was applied with each vaccine dose, which held 300 ug of mutant IDH1 20-mer peptide. The CDR3 loop spans 12 amino acids. V gave up 5 bases and J gave up 4 bases, with 6 bases separating them. Per germline, CDR1 SEHNR and CDR2 FQNEAQ (reference sequence). With regard to this clone: The antigen is undetermined.

This receptor was taken from a woman between 40 and 50 years old with glioma. This specimen was PBMCs, taken from a glioma patient whose treatment included an IDH1 peptide vaccine. This chain joins TRBV7-9 and TRBJ1-5; unclear D gene. This CDR3 reads CASSPNNQPQHF. CDR3 DNA: TGTGCCAGCAGCCCAAATAATCAGCCCCAGCATTTT.